Listed here are 22 T cell receptor beta chains from one sample, sequenced in a study of blood T cell repertoires in COVID-19. The method was immunoSEQ multiplex PCR; TCRdb's version includes in-frame clones alone and lacks a portion of them. The data hold 200,000 to 250,000 clones, with around 89% observed a single time. Specimen: PBMCs or T cells enriched from blood (not recorded which). These receptor sequences come from a man under 40 who had been exposed to COVID-19.

The chain recombines TRBV5-1 with TRBJ1-4; D gene ambiguous. V was clipped by 4 bases and J by 1 base, with 8 bases between them. This CDR3 comprises 14 residues. Germline CDR1 is SGHRS and CDR2 is YFSETQ. CDR3 in DNA: TGCGCCAGCAGCCAGGCCGGAACTAATGAAAAACTGTTTTTT. It yields the protein CASSQAGTNEKLFF.

The gene calls are TRBV7-3 and TRBJ2-6; D perhaps matches TRBD2 (7 bases). Trimming took off 4 bases at V and 2 bases at J, with 9 bases between the two ends. CDR1 is SGHTA, CDR2 FQGTGA, per germline. The CDR3 consists of 15 residues. The DNA for the CDR3 is TGTGCCAGCAGCTCGGGGGGCGCTGGGGCCAACGTCCTGACTTTC. Translating it yields CASSSGGAGANVLTF.

V gene TRBV30 combines with J gene TRBJ1-5, with unresolved D. Germline V lookup: CDR1 GTSNPN, CDR2 SVGIG (reference sequence). This CDR3 region has 14 residues. Deletions cut 3 bases from V and 4 bases from J, with 13 bases between. CDR3 amino acids: CAWRPGGGNQPQHF. The CDR3 nucleotides read TGTGCCTGGAGACCCGGAGGAGGGAATCAGCCCCAGCATTTT.

The rearrangement links TRBV30 to TRBJ2-3; 7 bases agree with TRBD2. This CDR3 has 15 residues. The germline V gene encodes CDR1 GTSNPN and CDR2 SVGIG (reference sequence). The V segment lost 4 bases and the J segment 6 bases; nucleotides outside the gene matches: 13. The CDR3 protein is CAWTKTGLSLDTQYF. CDR3 DNA sequence: TGTGCCTGGACCAAAACGGGACTATCGCTGGATACGCAGTATTTT.

The gene calls are TRBV28 and TRBJ2-7; 10 positions match TRBD2. The CDR3 covers 16 residues. Trimming took 4 bases from V and 3 from J; bases not matched to a gene: 9. Per germline, CDR1 MDHEN and CDR2 SYDVKM. The chain's CDR3 is CASSSPSGGASYEQYF. The DNA for the CDR3 is TGTGCCAGCAGTTCCCCAAGCGGGGGGGCGAGCTACGAGCAGTACTTC.

This clone has only one observation. The V and J genes are TRBV27 and TRBJ2-4; 8 bases agree with TRBD1. Germline V gene lookup returns CDR1 MNHEY and CDR2 SMNVEV (reference sequence). J was trimmed by 10 bases and V by 7 bases; bases with no gene match: 6. The CDR3 loop spans 12 amino acids. The CDR3: CASNPNRGIQYF. The CDR3 nucleotides read TGTGCCAGCAACCCAAACAGGGGGATTCAGTACTTC.

The chain couples TRBV24-1 to TRBJ2-2; no reliable D call. This CDR3 comprises 12 residues. CDR1 and CDR2 (germline): KGHDR, SFDVKD. V was trimmed by 7 bases and J by 7 bases, leaving 9 bases between them. The CDR3 is CATSQVGGELFF. CDR3 coding DNA: TGTGCCACCAGCCAGGTTGGCGGGGAGCTGTTTTTT.

J is TRBJ1-6 and V is TRBV9; TRBD1 aligns across 7 bases. The V and J ends lost 2 bases and 7 bases, in that order; junction bases with no gene match: 3. The CDR3 loop spans 14 amino acids. Germline CDR1 SGDLS, CDR2 YYNGEE. CDR3 sequence (DNA): TGTGCCAGCAGCGTTGGGACAGTGAATTCACCCCTCCACTTT. It is translated as CASSVGTVNSPLHF.

This clone was detected once. The rearrangement links TRBV2 to TRBJ1-1, with TRBD1 matching 7 bases. Germline values: CDR1 SNHLY, CDR2 FYNNEI. The V and J ends lost 6 bases and 0 bases, in that order; junction bases with no gene match: 4. The CDR3 contains 14 residues. CDR3 sequence: CASRPDRVNTEAFF. For the CDR3, the DNA is TGTGCCAGCAGGCCCGACAGGGTGAACACTGAAGCTTTCTTT.

The chain has TRBV11-3 and TRBJ2-1; tentatively, D is TRBD2 (5 bases). V was pared by 5 bases and J by 8 bases, with 16 bases between. The CDR3 contains 14 residues. CDR1 SGHNT and CDR2 YENEEA come from the germline V gene. The CDR3 protein is CASSPGYGGYEQFF. The DNA for the CDR3 is TGTGCCAGCAGCCCGGGATACGGCGGGTATGAGCAGTTCTTC.

The rearrangement joins TRBV4-1 to TRBJ1-6, with TRBD1 as a possible D gene (5 bases). V gave up 1 base and J gave up 5 bases, with 12 bases separating them. The CDR3 covers 16 residues. In germline, CDR1 is MGHRA, CDR2 YSYEKL. The CDR3 sequence is CASSQGDGGNNSPLHF. The DNA for the CDR3 is TGCGCCAGCAGCCAAGGTGATGGGGGGAATAATTCACCCCTCCACTTT.

This chain uses TRBV7-9 with TRBJ2-1, with TRBD1 matching over 8 bases. The CDR3 sequence is 17 residues long. J lost 4 bases, V lost 1 base, and 9 bases had no gene match. Germline CDR1 is SEHNR and CDR2 is FQNEAQ (reference sequence). CDR3 nucleotide sequence: TGTGCCAGCAGCTTAGACCAGGGGGCCTATCATTACAATGAGCAGTTCTTC. Its protein product is CASSLDQGAYHYNEQFF.

The chain carries TRBV6-1 and TRBJ2-7; 10 nucleotides match TRBD1. The CDR3 sequence is 15 residues long. In germline, CDR1 is MNHNS, CDR2 SASEGT. With 1 base clipped from V and 0 bases from J, the junction kept 0 bases outside the gene matches. The CDR3 DNA is TGTGCCAGCAGTGAAGGGACAGGGGGCTCCTACGAGCAGTACTTC. As protein: CASSEGTGGSYEQYF.

The CDR3 sequence is CASSPGLAEQETQYF. The CDR3 DNA reads as TGTGCCAGCAGTCCGGGACTAGCGGAGCAAGAGACCCAGTACTTC. The chain is built from TRBV6-2 or TRBV6-3 and TRBJ2-5, with 11 bases matching TRBD2. The V and J ends lost 5 bases and 2 bases, in that order; junction bases with no gene match: 4. The germline V gene encodes CDR1 MNHEY and CDR2 SVGEGT. This CDR3 region has 15 residues.

The genes are TRBV5-5 and TRBJ1-4; D not resolved. Trimming took off 4 bases at V and 3 bases at J, with 7 bases between the two ends. CDR1 is SGHKS, CDR2 YYEKEE, per germline (reference sequence). This CDR3 comprises 13 residues. DNA of the CDR3: TGTGCCAGCAGCCCTTTTGCTAATGAAAAACTGTTTTTT. Protein: CASSPFANEKLFF.

This chain links TRBV30 with TRBJ2-7, with D possibly TRBD2 on 5 matching bases. In germline, CDR1 is GTSNPN, CDR2 SVGIG (reference sequence). The CDR3 is made up of 13 amino acids. V lost 0 bases and J 2 bases, leaving 8 bases between the germline ends. The CDR3 spells CAWSVLVPYEQYF. The CDR3 DNA reads as TGTGCCTGGAGTGTACTAGTCCCCTACGAGCAGTACTTC. The variable domain in full, completed from reference TRBV30 and TRBJ2-7, reads SQTIHQWPATLVQPVGSPLSLECTVEGTSNPNLYWYRQAAGRGLQLLFYSVGIGQISSEVPQNLSASRPQDRQFILSSKKLLLSDSGFYLCAWSVLVPYEQYFGPGTRLTVT.

This chain links TRBV6-5 with TRBJ1-1; weak D call: TRBD1 (6 bases). CDR3 length: 14 residues. Germline CDR1 reads MNHEY; CDR2 reads SVGAGI. V lost 5 bases and J 4 bases, leaving 14 bases between the germline ends. This chain's CDR3 is CASSQRQDGTEAFF. CDR3 sequence (DNA): TGTGCCAGCAGTCAGCGACAGGACGGCACTGAAGCTTTCTTT.

This clone was observed once. The V call is TRBV15, the J call TRBJ2-5, with a weak D call TRBD2 (5 bases). There are 16 residues in the CDR3. Germline V CDR1 and CDR2: LNHNV, YYDKDF (reference sequence). V was cut by 1 base and J by 6 bases, with 18 bases left in between. CDR3 sequence (DNA): TGTGCCACCAGCAGAGCCCAAATTGAGGGTAGACAGACCCAGTACTTC. It codes for CATSRAQIEGRQTQYF.

This chain connects TRBV11-2 to TRBJ2-7; D ambiguous. Trimming cost V 2 bases and J 2 bases, with 10 bases left between them. The length of the CDR3 is 14 residues. In germline, CDR1 is SGHAT, CDR2 FQNNGV. CDR3 DNA: TGTGCCAGCAGCTTATCCCCACAGACCTACGAGCAGTACTTC. Its translation: CASSLSPQTYEQYF.

The V call is TRBV19, the J call TRBJ1-1, with TRBD1 identical over 7 bases. The germline V gene encodes CDR1 LNHDA and CDR2 SQIVND (reference sequence). The CDR3 consists of 14 residues. J lost 4 bases, V lost 6 bases, and 8 bases had no gene match. In DNA form, the CDR3 reads TGTGCCAGTAGCCCGCGACAGGGAAGCACTGAAGCTTTCTTT. Encoded protein: CASSPRQGSTEAFF.

The chain carries TRBV19 and TRBJ1-5; no reliable D call. Germline lookup yields CDR1 LNHDA and CDR2 SQIVND (reference sequence). The length of the CDR3 is 14 residues. Trimming took 0 bases from V and 3 from J, leaving 6 bases between them. The chain's CDR3 is CASSIEQPNQPQHF. The CDR3 DNA reads TGTGCCAGTAGTATAGAACAGCCCAATCAGCCCCAGCATTTT.

The genes are TRBV5-6 and TRBJ1-4; weak D call: TRBD1 (6 bases). The CDR3 runs 18 residues. V gave up 3 bases and J gave up 8 bases, with 26 bases separating them. CDR1 SGHDT and CDR2 YYEEEE come from the germline V gene. The CDR3 nucleotides are TGTGCCAGCAGCTCAGGGGCCCAGGGCCCGCCAACTCCGGAAAAACTGTTTTTT. Protein: CASSSGAQGPPTPEKLFF.